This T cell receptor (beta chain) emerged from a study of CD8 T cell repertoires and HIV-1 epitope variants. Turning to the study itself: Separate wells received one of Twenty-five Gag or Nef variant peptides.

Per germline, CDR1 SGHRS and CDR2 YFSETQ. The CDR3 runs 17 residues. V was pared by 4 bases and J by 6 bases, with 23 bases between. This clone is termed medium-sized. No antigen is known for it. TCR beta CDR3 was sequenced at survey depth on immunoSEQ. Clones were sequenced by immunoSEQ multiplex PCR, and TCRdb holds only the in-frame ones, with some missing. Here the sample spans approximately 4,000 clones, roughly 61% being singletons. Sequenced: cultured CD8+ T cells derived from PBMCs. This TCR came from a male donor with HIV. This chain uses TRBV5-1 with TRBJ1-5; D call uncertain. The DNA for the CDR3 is TGCGCCAGCAGCCCGGTACCTGACATCGGGAGGGCTCAGCCCCAGCATTTT. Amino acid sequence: CASSPVPDIGRAQPQHF.